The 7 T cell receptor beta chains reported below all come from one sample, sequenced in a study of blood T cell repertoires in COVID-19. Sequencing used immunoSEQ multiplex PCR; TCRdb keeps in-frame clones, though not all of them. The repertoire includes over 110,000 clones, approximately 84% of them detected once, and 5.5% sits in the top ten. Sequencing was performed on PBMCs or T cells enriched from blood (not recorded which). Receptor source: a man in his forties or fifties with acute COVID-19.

CDR3 in amino acids: CASSLGGLAVYNEQFF. The CDR3 bases are TGTGCCAGCAGCTTAGGCGGACTAGCGGTATACAATGAGCAGTTCTTC. The V and J genes are TRBV7-9 and TRBJ2-1, with TRBD2 matching over 10 bases. The CDR3 length is 16 residues. Germline assignment: CDR1 SEHNR and CDR2 FQNEAQ (reference sequence). V was pared by 1 base and J by 4 bases, with 4 bases of the junction left unmatched.

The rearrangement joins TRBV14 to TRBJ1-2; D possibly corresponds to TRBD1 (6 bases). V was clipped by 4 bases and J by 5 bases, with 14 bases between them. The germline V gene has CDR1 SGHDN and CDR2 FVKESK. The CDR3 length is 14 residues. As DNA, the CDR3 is TGTGCCAGCAGCCTCTTGCAGGGGCCGTATGGCTACACCTTC. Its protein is CASSLLQGPYGYTF.

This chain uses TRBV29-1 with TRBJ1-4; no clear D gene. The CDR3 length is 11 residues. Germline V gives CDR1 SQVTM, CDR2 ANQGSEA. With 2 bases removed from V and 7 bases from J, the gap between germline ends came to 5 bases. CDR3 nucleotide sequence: TGCAGCGTTGAAACGGGTGAAAAACTGTTTTTT. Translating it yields CSVETGEKLFF.

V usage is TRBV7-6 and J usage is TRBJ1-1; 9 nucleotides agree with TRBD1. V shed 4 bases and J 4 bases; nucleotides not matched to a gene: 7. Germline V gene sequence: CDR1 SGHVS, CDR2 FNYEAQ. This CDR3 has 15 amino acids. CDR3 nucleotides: TGTGCCAGCAGCTCTGGACAGGGGCTCCTCACTGAAGCTTTCTTT. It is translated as CASSSGQGLLTEAFF.

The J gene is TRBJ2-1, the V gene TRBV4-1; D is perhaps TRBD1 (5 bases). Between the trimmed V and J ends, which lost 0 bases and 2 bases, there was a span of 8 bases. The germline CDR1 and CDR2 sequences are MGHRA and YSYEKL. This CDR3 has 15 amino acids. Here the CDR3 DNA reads TGCGCCAGCAGCCAAGAGTGGGGCCCCTACAATGAGCAGTTCTTC. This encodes CASSQEWGPYNEQFF.

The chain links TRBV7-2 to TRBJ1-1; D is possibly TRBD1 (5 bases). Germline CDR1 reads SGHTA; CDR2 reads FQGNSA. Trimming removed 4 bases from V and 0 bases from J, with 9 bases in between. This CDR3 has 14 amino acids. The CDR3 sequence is CASSSQTVNTEAFF. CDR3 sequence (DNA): TGTGCCAGCAGCTCACAGACAGTGAACACTGAAGCTTTCTTT.

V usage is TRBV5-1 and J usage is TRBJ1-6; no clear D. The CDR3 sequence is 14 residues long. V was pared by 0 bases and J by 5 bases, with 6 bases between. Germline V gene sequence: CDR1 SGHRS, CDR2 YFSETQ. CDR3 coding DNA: TGCGCCAGCAGCTTGGTGGCCGATAATTCACCCCTCCACTTT. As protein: CASSLVADNSPLHF.